This T cell receptor beta chain was recorded in a study of beta chain features in type 1 diabetes. This clone was seen more than once but under ten times. Every bit of the isolated RNA underwent reverse transcription, so sequencing read expressed TCRB transcripts. Sequencing used immunoSEQ multiplex PCR; TCRdb keeps in-frame clones, though not all of them. The sample lists more than 300,000 clones; about 12% were seen once. Source material: naive CD4+ T cells from blood. The clonotype was recovered from a man between 18 and 35 years old in good health.

CDR3: CAISEGLAGGQETQYF. Written as DNA, the CDR3 is TGTGCCATCAGTGAGGGACTAGCGGGGGGCCAAGAGACCCAGTACTTC. The chain carries TRBV10-3 and TRBJ2-5; 14 bases fit TRBD2. The V segment lost 2 bases and the J segment 1 base; nucleotides outside the gene matches: 0. This CDR3 comprises 16 residues. Germline V gives CDR1 ENHRY, CDR2 SYGVKD.